This is a list of T cell receptor beta chains from one sample in a study of blood T cell repertoires in COVID-19. TCRdb's table, derived via immunoSEQ multiplex PCR, lists solely in-frame clones and lacks some. The data show about 300,000 clones, about 91% seen once. Input material: peripheral blood. Receptor source: a woman aged 25-40 years who had recovered from COVID-19. Both conserved end residues are part of each CDR3. The D gene is left open where the match is weak. Clone size is not always given. Where it is, it says once, few, many or a class for expanded clones.

J gene: TRBJ1-1
clone size: few
D gene: -
V gene: TRBV5-4
CDR3 DNA: TGTGCCAGCAGCTTGTTGGCGGCAGCACGTAACACTGAAGCTTTCTTT
CDR3 protein: CASSLLAAARNTEAFF

J gene: TRBJ2-7
clone size: -
D gene: -
V gene: TRBV19
CDR3 DNA: TGTGCCAGTAGTATTAGAGGGACCTACGAGCAGTACTTC
CDR3 protein: CASSIRGTYEQYF

J gene: TRBJ1-1
clone size: -
D gene: -
V gene: TRBV3-1/TRBV3-2
CDR3 DNA: TGTGCCAGCAGCCATTCAGCTGAAGCTTTCTTT
CDR3 protein: CASSHSAEAFF

J gene: TRBJ2-3
clone size: many
D gene: TRBD2
V gene: TRBV4-1
CDR3 DNA: TGCGCCAGCAGCCGATCGGGACTACCCACAGATACGCAGTATTTT
CDR3 protein: CASSRSGLPTDTQYF

J gene: TRBJ1-1
clone size: once
D gene: -
V gene: TRBV30
CDR3 DNA: TGTGCCTTTAGGAGGGCGGGCGACACTGAAGCTTTCTTT
CDR3 protein: CAFRRAGDTEAFF

J gene: TRBJ2-1
clone size: -
D gene: -
V gene: TRBV4-1
CDR3 DNA: TGCGCCAGCAGCCAAGTCGGGGAGGCCTACAATGAGCAGTTCTTC
CDR3 protein: CASSQVGEAYNEQFF

J gene: TRBJ2-2
clone size: -
D gene: TRBD1
V gene: TRBV28
CDR3 DNA: TGTGCCAGCACAGCCCAGGACAGGGCGTCCGGGGAGCTGTTTTTT
CDR3 protein: CASTAQDRASGELFF

J gene: TRBJ2-1
clone size: -
D gene: -
V gene: TRBV15
CDR3 DNA: TGTGCCACCAGCGCGGAGGGGCCCTACAATGAGCAGTTCTTC
CDR3 protein: CATSAEGPYNEQFF

J gene: TRBJ1-5
clone size: -
D gene: -
V gene: TRBV6-1
CDR3 DNA: TGTGCCAGCAGTGAATCGGTCGCGGGGTATAGCAATCAGCCCCAGCATTTT
CDR3 protein: CASSESVAGYSNQPQHF

J gene: TRBJ1-6
clone size: few
D gene: TRBD1
V gene: TRBV6-5
CDR3 DNA: TGTGCCAGCAGAACGGGACAGCGGGATTCACCCCTCCACTTT
CDR3 protein: CASRTGQRDSPLHF

J gene: TRBJ2-5
clone size: -
D gene: TRBD2
V gene: TRBV27
CDR3 DNA: TGTGCCAGCAGTTACGGGACTAGGGATAGGGTGACCCAGTACTTC
CDR3 protein: CASSYGTRDRVTQYF

J gene: TRBJ1-2
clone size: -
D gene: -
V gene: TRBV5-8
CDR3 DNA: TGTGCCAGCAGCTCTACCGAGAACTATGGCTACACCTTC
CDR3 protein: CASSSTENYGYTF

J gene: TRBJ1-1
clone size: -
D gene: -
V gene: TRBV28
CDR3 DNA: TGTGCCAGCTTCCCCCCTCCGTACACTGAAGCTTTCTTT
CDR3 protein: CASFPPPYTEAFF

J gene: TRBJ2-7
clone size: -
D gene: -
V gene: TRBV18
CDR3 DNA: TGTGCCAGCTCGATGGGAGGCGGATACGAGCAGTACTTC
CDR3 protein: CASSMGGGYEQYF

J gene: TRBJ1-3
clone size: -
D gene: TRBD1
V gene: TRBV6-5
CDR3 DNA: TGTGCCAGCAGTTTGACAGGGGCTGGAAACACCATATATTTT
CDR3 protein: CASSLTGAGNTIYF

J gene: TRBJ2-2
clone size: -
D gene: -
V gene: TRBV6-5
CDR3 DNA: TGTGCCAGCGGCAAACCAGGGGTGAGCACCGGGGAGCTGTTTTTT
CDR3 protein: CASGKPGVSTGELFF

J gene: TRBJ1-2
clone size: once
D gene: TRBD1
V gene: TRBV28
CDR3 DNA: TGTGCCATCAAAGCAACAGGGGGCGCGGATGGCTACACCTTC
CDR3 protein: CAIKATGGADGYTF

J gene: TRBJ2-7
clone size: -
D gene: TRBD1
V gene: TRBV5-4
CDR3 DNA: TGTGCCAGCAGCTTGGGTGGGACAGCCAGATCCTACGAGCAGTACTTC
CDR3 protein: CASSLGGTARSYEQYF

J gene: TRBJ2-5
clone size: -
D gene: TRBD2
V gene: TRBV28
CDR3 DNA: TGTGCCAGCAATTTTGGGACTAACCAAGAGACCCAGTACTTC
CDR3 protein: CASNFGTNQETQYF

J gene: TRBJ1-4
clone size: -
D gene: TRBD1
V gene: TRBV27
CDR3 DNA: TGTGCCAGCAGTCGGGGACAGCAGGAAAAACTGTTTTTT
CDR3 protein: CASSRGQQEKLFF

J gene: TRBJ1-2
clone size: once
D gene: -
V gene: TRBV5-5
CDR3 DNA: TGTGCCAGCAGCTACGCAGGGGAAAACTATGGCTACACCTTC
CDR3 protein: CASSYAGENYGYTF

J gene: TRBJ2-3
clone size: -
D gene: TRBD2
V gene: TRBV15
CDR3 DNA: TGTGCCACCAGTACTAGCGGGGGCCTCACAGATACGCAGTATTTT
CDR3 protein: CATSTSGGLTDTQYF

J gene: TRBJ2-1
clone size: once
D gene: TRBD1
V gene: TRBV29-1
CDR3 DNA: TGCAGCGTTCATCCCGGGACAGGGCAATTCTTC
CDR3 protein: CSVHPGTGQFF

J gene: TRBJ1-5
clone size: few
D gene: -
V gene: TRBV7-2
CDR3 DNA: TGTGCCAGCAGCCCAGCAAGGGGCGATCAGCCCCAGCATTTT
CDR3 protein: CASSPARGDQPQHF

J gene: TRBJ2-2
clone size: once
D gene: TRBD2
V gene: TRBV5-5
CDR3 DNA: TGTGCCAGCAGCTTGCTAGCGGGGAACACCGGGGAGCTGTTTTTT
CDR3 protein: CASSLLAGNTGELFF

J gene: TRBJ1-6
clone size: -
D gene: -
V gene: TRBV6-5
CDR3 DNA: TGTGCCAGCAGTCTTAGCCGCGGGTATAATTCACCCCTCCACTTT
CDR3 protein: CASSLSRGYNSPLHF

J gene: TRBJ2-2
clone size: once
D gene: -
V gene: TRBV13
CDR3 DNA: TGTGCCAGCAGCAGGACAGTCACCGGGGAGCTGTTTTTT
CDR3 protein: CASSRTVTGELFF

J gene: TRBJ2-1
clone size: -
D gene: TRBD2
V gene: TRBV30
CDR3 DNA: TGTGCCTGGACTAGCGGGGGAAATGAGCAGTTCTTC
CDR3 protein: CAWTSGGNEQFF

J gene: TRBJ1-5
clone size: -
D gene: TRBD1
V gene: TRBV6-5
CDR3 DNA: TGTGCCAGCAGAAGGGGACAGGGGGCAGATCAGCCCCAGCATTTT
CDR3 protein: CASRRGQGADQPQHF

J gene: TRBJ1-6
clone size: -
D gene: -
V gene: TRBV4-2
CDR3 DNA: TGTGCCAGCAGCCAGATAGGACTCAATTCACCCCTCCACTTT
CDR3 protein: CASSQIGLNSPLHF

J gene: TRBJ1-2
clone size: -
D gene: -
V gene: TRBV19
CDR3 DNA: TGTGCCAGTAGTATAGCTCAGGCTAACTATGGCTACACCTTC
CDR3 protein: CASSIAQANYGYTF

J gene: TRBJ1-1
clone size: -
D gene: -
V gene: TRBV6-5
CDR3 DNA: TGTGCCAGCAGTTACTCGGAGGCGAACACTGAAGCTTTCTTT
CDR3 protein: CASSYSEANTEAFF

J gene: TRBJ1-2
clone size: -
D gene: -
V gene: TRBV6-2/TRBV6-3
CDR3 DNA: TGTGCCAGCAGTTACCCGGCTAGAGAGCGATACACCTTC
CDR3 protein: CASSYPARERYTF

J gene: TRBJ1-5
clone size: -
D gene: -
V gene: TRBV24-1
CDR3 DNA: TGTGCCACCAGTTTAGACAGCCGCAGTCAGCCCCAGCATTTT
CDR3 protein: CATSLDSRSQPQHF

J gene: TRBJ2-3
clone size: -
D gene: TRBD2
V gene: TRBV11-2
CDR3 DNA: TGTGCCAGCAGCCCGGCAACTAGCGGGGACACGCAGTATTTT
CDR3 protein: CASSPATSGDTQYF

J gene: TRBJ1-6
clone size: once
D gene: -
V gene: TRBV7-3
CDR3 DNA: TGTGCCAGCAGTCAGGGTTTGGGTTCACCCCTCCACTTT
CDR3 protein: CASSQGLGSPLHF

J gene: TRBJ2-7
clone size: -
D gene: TRBD2
V gene: TRBV5-4
CDR3 DNA: TGTGCCAGCAGCTTGGCTAGCGGGGGGTCTTTTTCCTACGAGCAGTACTTC
CDR3 protein: CASSLASGGSFSYEQYF

J gene: TRBJ1-2
clone size: -
D gene: -
V gene: TRBV19
CDR3 DNA: TGTGCCAGTAGTATAGCCAGCTATGGCTACACCTTC
CDR3 protein: CASSIASYGYTF

J gene: TRBJ2-1
clone size: -
D gene: TRBD2
V gene: TRBV6-1
CDR3 DNA: TGTGCCAGCAGTGAACTTGGCATGACTAGCAGGGCAGTCTGGGGCAATGAGCAGTTCTTC
CDR3 protein: CASSELGMTSRAVWGNEQFF

J gene: TRBJ2-2
clone size: once
D gene: -
V gene: TRBV7-9
CDR3 DNA: TGTGCCAGCAGCCTAGACCCAGGGGCGTGGAACACCGGGGAGCTGTTTTTT
CDR3 protein: CASSLDPGAWNTGELFF